The 2 T cell receptor beta chains presented below share a single source sample, sequenced in a study of T cells after yellow fever vaccination. TCRdb recomputed calls from the 5' RACE reads with MiXCR, one row per CDR3 protein. The top ten clones hold around 15% of a sample with almost 600,000 distinct CDR3 sequences, roughly 12% of them seen once. Source: PBMCs, taken on the day of the yellow fever booster vaccination. The receptors originated from a man aged 25 to 40 who received the YFV17D yellow fever vaccine.

This clonotype was seen at least ten times. The chain employs TRBV10-1 and TRBJ2-5, with 9 bases identical to TRBD1. The end of the DNA fits TRBJ2-3 better, so the J call may be wrong. This CDR3 has 12 amino acids. Germline loops: CDR1 WNHNN, CDR2 SYGVQD (reference sequence). CDR3 loop: CASRGQGETQYF. CDR3 bases: TGCGCCAGCAGGGGACAGGGAGAGACGCAGTATTTT.

This chain links TRBV7-2 with TRBJ2-3, with D maybe TRBD2 (5 bases). The CDR3 has 13 amino acids. Germline CDR1 and CDR2: SGHTA and FQGNSA. The V end lost 5 bases, the J end lost 4 bases, and 10 bases lay between the germline ends. CDR3 protein: CASSVRVPDTQYF. DNA of the CDR3: TGTGCCAGCAGCGTGAGGGTGCCAGATACGCAGTATTTT.